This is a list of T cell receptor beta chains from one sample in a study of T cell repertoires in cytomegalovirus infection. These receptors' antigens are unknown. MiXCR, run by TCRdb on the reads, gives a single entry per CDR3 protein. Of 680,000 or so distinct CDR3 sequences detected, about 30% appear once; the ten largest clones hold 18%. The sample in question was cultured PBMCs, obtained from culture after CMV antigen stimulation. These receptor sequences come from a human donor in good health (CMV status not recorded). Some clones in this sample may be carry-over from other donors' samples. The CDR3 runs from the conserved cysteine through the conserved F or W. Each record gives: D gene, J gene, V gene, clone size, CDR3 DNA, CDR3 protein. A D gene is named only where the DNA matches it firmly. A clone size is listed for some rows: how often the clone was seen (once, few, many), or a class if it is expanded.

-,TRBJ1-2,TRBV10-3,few,TGTGCCATCAGTGATGGAGAGAGCGGCTACACCTTC,CAISDGESGYTF
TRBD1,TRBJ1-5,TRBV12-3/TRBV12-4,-,TGTGCCAGCAGTGCGAGGGACAGTTACAATCAGCCCCAGCATTTT,CASSARDSYNQPQHF
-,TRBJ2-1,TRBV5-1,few,TGCGCCAGCAGCTTGGAGTTTAGGCTTAGGGATGAGCAGTTCTTC,CASSLEFRLRDEQFF
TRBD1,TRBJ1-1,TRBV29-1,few,TGCAGCGTTGAAGATCCTTTCGGGACAGGTTCTAACACTGAAGCTTTCTTT,CSVEDPFGTGSNTEAFF
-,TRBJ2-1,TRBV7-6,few,TGTGCCAGCAGCGCCCGGGGGTCTAGAAGTGCGGTCTTC,CASSARGSRSAVF
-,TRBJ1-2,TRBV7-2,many,TGTGCCAGCAGCTTAGAGAGGAACCCCCTCTATGGCTACACCTTC,CASSLERNPLYGYTF
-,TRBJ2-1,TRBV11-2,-,TGTGCCAGCAGCTTAATGGAACAGTACAATGAGCAGTTCTTC,CASSLMEQYNEQFF
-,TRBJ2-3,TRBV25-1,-,TGTGCCAGCAGTGAAAGTATCAGGCGAGAATTTAGCACAGATACGCAGTATTTT,CASSESIRREFSTDTQYF
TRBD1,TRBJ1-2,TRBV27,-,TGTGCCAGCAGTTTCACAGGGGTTGGCTATGGCTACACCTTC,CASSFTGVGYGYTF
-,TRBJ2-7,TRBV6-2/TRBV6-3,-,TGTGCCAGCAGGCCCCGGGCAGGCCTCTCCTACGAGCAGTACTTC,CASRPRAGLSYEQYF
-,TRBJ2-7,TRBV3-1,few,TGTGCCAGCAGCCAAGGGGCCTCCTACGAGCAGTACTTC,CASSQGASYEQYF
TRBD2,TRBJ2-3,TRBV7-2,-,TGTGCCAGCAGCCACAGGACTAGGACGGATACGCAGTATTTT,CASSHRTRTDTQYF
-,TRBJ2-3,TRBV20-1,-,TGCAGTGCTAGAGTGGCCGATACGCAGTATTTT,CSARVADTQYF
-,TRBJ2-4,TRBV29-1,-,TGCAGCGCTCTTGGGGGGGCGGGAAACATTCAGTACTTC,CSALGGAGNIQYF
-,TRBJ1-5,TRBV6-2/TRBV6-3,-,TGTGCCAGCAGTTACTTCTCAGGTAGAATTGGACAGCCCCAGCATTTT,CASSYFSGRIGQPQHF
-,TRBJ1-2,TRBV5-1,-,TGCGCCAGCAGCGTCGAGGGGGATGCGGGCTATGGCTACACCTTC,CASSVEGDAGYGYTF
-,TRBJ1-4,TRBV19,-,TGTGCCAGTAGAGGCAGTTCCGAAAAACTGTTTTTT,CASRGSSEKLFF
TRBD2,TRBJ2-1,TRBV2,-,TGTGCCAGCACTTGGGGGGGGGGAGCGCATGAGCAGTTCTTC,CASTWGGGAHEQFF
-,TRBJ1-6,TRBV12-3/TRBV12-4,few,TGTGCCAGCAGTTTTGGGGGACCCCTCCACTTT,CASSFGGPLHF
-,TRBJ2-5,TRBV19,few,TGTGCCAGCGGGCACAGGGACGAGACCCAGTACTTC,CASGHRDETQYF
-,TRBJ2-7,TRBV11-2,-,TGTGCCAGCAGCTTAGTAGCGGTTCTGGACGAGCAGTACTTC,CASSLVAVLDEQYF
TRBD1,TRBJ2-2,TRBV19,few,TGTGCCAGTAGTCCTCGGGACAGGGAGGTCGGGGAGCTGTTTTTT,CASSPRDREVGELFF
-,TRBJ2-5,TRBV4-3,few,TGCGCCAGCAGCCAAGACTTCGCGGGATCGGGGGAGACCCAGTACTTC,CASSQDFAGSGETQYF
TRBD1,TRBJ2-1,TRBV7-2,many,TGTGCCAGCAGCCTTGGCCTGACAGGGTATGAGCAGTTCTTC,CASSLGLTGYEQFF
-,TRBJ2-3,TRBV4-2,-,TGTGCCAGCAGCCAAGAAAGTTTGGGGGCGGGGGCCCTTCGGGGCGGGCAGTATTTT,CASSQESLGAGALRGGQYF
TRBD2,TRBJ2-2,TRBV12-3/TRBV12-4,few,TGTGCCAGCAGGGCCGGACTAGCGGGGGGGTCCGGGGAGCTGTTTTTT,CASRAGLAGGSGELFF
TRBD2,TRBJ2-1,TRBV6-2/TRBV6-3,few,TGTGCCAGCAGTGTAGCGGGAGGCAATGAGCAGTTCTTC,CASSVAGGNEQFF
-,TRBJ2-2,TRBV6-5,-,TGTGCCAGCACTAGAGCGGGACAGAACACCGGGGAGCTGTTTTTT,CASTRAGQNTGELFF
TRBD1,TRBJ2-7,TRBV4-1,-,TGCGCCAGCAGCCAAGCGCTAGGGACAGGGAGATTTGGCTCCTACGAGCAGTACTTC,CASSQALGTGRFGSYEQYF
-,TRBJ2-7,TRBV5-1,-,TGTGCCAGCAGCTTAGCCCTCGGAGGCGAGCAGTACTTC,CASSLALGGEQYF
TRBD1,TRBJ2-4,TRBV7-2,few,TGTGCCAGCAGCCACAGGGGCCCGTTGAACATTCAGTACTTC,CASSHRGPLNIQYF
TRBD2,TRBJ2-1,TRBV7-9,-,TGTGCCAGCACCCCGAGAACTAGCGGACTCAATGAGCAGTTCTTC,CASTPRTSGLNEQFF
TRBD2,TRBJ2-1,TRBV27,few,TGTGCCAGCAGTGCCCGACTAGCGGGAGAATACAATGAGCAGTTCTTC,CASSARLAGEYNEQFF
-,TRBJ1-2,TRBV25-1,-,TGTGCCAGCAGTGAATTAACAGATCGGGACTATGGCTACACCTTC,CASSELTDRDYGYTF
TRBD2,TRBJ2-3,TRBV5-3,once,TGTGCCAGCAGCTCCCTAGCGGGAGCAGATACGCAGTATTTT,CASSSLAGADTQYF
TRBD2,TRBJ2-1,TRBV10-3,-,TGTGCCATCAGGAAGACTAGCGGGGACAATGAGCAGTTCTTC,CAIRKTSGDNEQFF
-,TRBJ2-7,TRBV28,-,TGTGCCAGCGTCAGTCCGCTCTACGAGCAGTACTTC,CASVSPLYEQYF
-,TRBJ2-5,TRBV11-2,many,TGTGCCAGCAGCTTAGCCCGGGGTGACTCAGGCCAAGAGACCCAGTACTTC,CASSLARGDSGQETQYF
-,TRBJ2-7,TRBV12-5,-,TGTGCTAGTGGTTCATGGGGGCTGTACGAGCAGTACTTC,CASGSWGLYEQYF
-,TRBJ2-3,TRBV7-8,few,TGTGCCGTCATCGGGGAGACTCGCACAGATACGCAGTATTTT,CAVIGETRTDTQYF
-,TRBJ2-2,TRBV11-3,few,TGTGCCAGCAGCTTAGGCGGGATGGGCACCGGGGAGCTGTTTTTT,CASSLGGMGTGELFF
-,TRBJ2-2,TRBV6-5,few,TGTGCCAGCAGTTATTTTTTAGGGACCGGGGAGCTGTTTTTT,CASSYFLGTGELFF
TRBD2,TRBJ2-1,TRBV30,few,TGTGCCTGGTCCGCAGGACTAGCGGGAGGCTTGAACAATGAGCAGTTCTTC,CAWSAGLAGGLNNEQFF
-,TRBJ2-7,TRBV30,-,TGTGCCTGGAGAGGCCCCGGGATGGACTACGAGCAGTACTTC,CAWRGPGMDYEQYF
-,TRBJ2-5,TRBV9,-,TGTGCCAGCAGCGCCGCCGGGTACCAAGAGACCCAGTACTTC,CASSAAGYQETQYF
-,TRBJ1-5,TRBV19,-,TGTGCCAGTAGTATCCAAGTTTATAGCAATCAGCCCCAGCATTTT,CASSIQVYSNQPQHF